This T cell receptor beta chain was sequenced during a study of siplizumab effects on memory and regulatory T cells. Study-wide results and caveats: Contribution to the alloresponse seemed major for naive T cells, which also seemed more diverse than memory cells. With siplizumab, Treg-derived clones averaged roughly 69% of mappable alloreactive CD4+ clones, versus less than 35% in controls. Sequences below about 10^-5 frequency were poorly captured, limiting mapping of alloreactive clones.

On this clone: What it binds is not known.

The CDR3 is 17 amino acids. CDR1 MDHEN and CDR2 SYDVKM come from the germline V gene. J lost 8 bases, V lost 4 bases, and 19 bases had no gene match. Assays were performed on 80,000 to 100,000 TCR templates per sample. Produced via immunoSEQ multiplex PCR; TCRdb's table is partial and in-frame only. In the table there are 65,000 to 90,000 clones, 93% of which are singletons. The V gene is TRBV28, the J gene TRBJ1-1; 7 nucleotides line up with TRBD1. This receptor was taken from a human donor in good health. What was sequenced was CD8+ T cells sorted from blood. CDR3 DNA sequence: TGTGCCAGCAGTTCCCCTTTCGGACAGGTGCACCGGAGCGAAGCTTTCTTT. This sequence encodes CASSSPFGQVHRSEAFF.